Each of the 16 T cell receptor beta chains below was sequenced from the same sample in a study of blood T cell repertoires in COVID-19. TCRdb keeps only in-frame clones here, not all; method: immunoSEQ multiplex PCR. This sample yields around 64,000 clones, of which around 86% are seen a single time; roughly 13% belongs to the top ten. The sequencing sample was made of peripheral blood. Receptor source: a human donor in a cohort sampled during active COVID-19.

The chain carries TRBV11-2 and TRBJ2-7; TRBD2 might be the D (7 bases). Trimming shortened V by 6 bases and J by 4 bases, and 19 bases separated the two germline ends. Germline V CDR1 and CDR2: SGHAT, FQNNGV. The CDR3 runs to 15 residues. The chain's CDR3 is CASRGWGGLEYEQYF. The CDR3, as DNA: TGTGCCAGCAGGGGCTGGGGGGGCCTGGAGTACGAGCAGTACTTC. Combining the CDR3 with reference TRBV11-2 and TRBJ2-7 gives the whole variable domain EAGVAQSPRYKIIEKRQSVAFWCNPISGHATLYWYQQILGQGPKLLIQFQNNGVVDDSQLPKDRFSAERLKGVDSTLKIQPAKLEDSAVYLCASRGWGGLEYEQYFGPGTRLTVT.

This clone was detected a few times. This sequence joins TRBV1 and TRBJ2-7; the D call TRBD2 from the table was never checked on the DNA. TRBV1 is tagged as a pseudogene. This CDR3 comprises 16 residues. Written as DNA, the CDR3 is TGCACCAGCAGCCAAGGGGGACTGAATCGTTCCTACGAGCAGTACGTC. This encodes CTSSQGGLNRSYEQYV.

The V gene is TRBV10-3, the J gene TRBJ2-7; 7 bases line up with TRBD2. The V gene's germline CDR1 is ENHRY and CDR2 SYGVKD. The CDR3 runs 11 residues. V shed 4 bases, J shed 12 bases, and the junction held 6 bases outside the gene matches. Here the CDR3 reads CAISGGGPGYV. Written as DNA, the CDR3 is TGTGCCATCAGTGGGGGGGGACCGGGGTACGTC.

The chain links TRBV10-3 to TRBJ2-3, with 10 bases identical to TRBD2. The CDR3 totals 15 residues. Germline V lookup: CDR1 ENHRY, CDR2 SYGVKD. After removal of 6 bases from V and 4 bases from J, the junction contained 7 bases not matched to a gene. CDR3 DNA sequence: TGTGCCATCAGGCAACTAGCGGGGATCCCAGATACGCAGTATTTT. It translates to CAIRQLAGIPDTQYF.

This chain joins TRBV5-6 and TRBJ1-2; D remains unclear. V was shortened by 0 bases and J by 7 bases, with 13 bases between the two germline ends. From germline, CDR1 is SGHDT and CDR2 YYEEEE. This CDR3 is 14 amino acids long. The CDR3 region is CASSLVGFGSGYTF. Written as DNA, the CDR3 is TGTGCCAGCAGCTTGGTTGGTTTTGGTAGTGGCTACACCTTC.

CDR3 amino acids: CASSIGSEYGYTF. The CDR3 coding sequence is TGTGCCAGTAGTATAGGTTCGGAGTATGGCTACACCTTC. V usage is TRBV19 and J usage is TRBJ1-2; no clear D. The germline V gene encodes CDR1 LNHDA and CDR2 SQIVND (reference sequence). Trimming removed 1 base from V and 5 bases from J, with 8 bases in between. The CDR3 sequence is 13 residues long.

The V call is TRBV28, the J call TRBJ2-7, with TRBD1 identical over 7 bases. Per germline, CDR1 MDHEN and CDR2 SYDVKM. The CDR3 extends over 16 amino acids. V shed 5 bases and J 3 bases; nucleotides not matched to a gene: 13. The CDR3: CASSPTGPGTGYEQYV. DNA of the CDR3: TGTGCCAGCAGTCCGACAGGGCCCGGGACGGGCTACGAGCAGTACGTC.

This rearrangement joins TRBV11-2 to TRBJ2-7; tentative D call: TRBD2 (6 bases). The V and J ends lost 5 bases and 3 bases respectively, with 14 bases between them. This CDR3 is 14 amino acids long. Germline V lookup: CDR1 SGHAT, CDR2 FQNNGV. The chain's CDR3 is CASSPRLGGYEQYV. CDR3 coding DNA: TGTGCCAGCAGCCCGCGCTTGGGGGGCTACGAGCAGTACGTC.

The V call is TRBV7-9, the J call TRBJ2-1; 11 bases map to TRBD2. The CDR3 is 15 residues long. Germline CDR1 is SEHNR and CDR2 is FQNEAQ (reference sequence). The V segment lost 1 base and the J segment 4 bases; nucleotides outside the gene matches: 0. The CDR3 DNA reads TGTGCCAGCAGCTTAGTAGCGGGGGGGTACAATGAGCAGTTCTTC. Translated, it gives CASSLVAGGYNEQFF.

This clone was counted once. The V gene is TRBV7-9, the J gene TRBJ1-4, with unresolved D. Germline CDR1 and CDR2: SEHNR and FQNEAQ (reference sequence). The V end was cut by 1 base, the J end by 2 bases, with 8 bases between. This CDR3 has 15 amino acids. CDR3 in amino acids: CASSLGTYTNEKLFF. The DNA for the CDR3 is TGTGCCAGCAGCTTAGGAACTTACACTAATGAAAAACTGTTTTTT. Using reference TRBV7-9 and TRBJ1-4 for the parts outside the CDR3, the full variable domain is DTGVSQNPRHKITKRGQNVTFRCDPISEHNRLYWYRQTLGQGPEFLTYFQNEAQLEKSRLLSDRFSAERPKGSFSTLEIQRTEQGDSAMYLCASSLGTYTNEKLFFGSGTQLSVL.

CDR3 amino acids: CASSTPSGGNTGELFF. CDR3 coding DNA: TGTGCCAGTAGTACACCTAGCGGGGGGAACACCGGGGAGCTGTTTTTT. The chain recombines TRBV19 with TRBJ2-2, with 10 bases fitting TRBD2. Trimming took 4 bases from V and 1 from J; bases not matched to a gene: 3. This CDR3 contains 16 residues. Germline lookup yields CDR1 LNHDA and CDR2 SQIVND (reference sequence).

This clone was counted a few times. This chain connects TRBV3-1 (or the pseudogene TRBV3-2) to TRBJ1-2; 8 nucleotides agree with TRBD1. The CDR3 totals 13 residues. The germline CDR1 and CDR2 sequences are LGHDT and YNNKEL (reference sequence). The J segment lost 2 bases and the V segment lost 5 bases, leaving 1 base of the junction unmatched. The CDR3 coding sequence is TGTGCCAGCAGCTGGGACAGGAACTATGGCTACACCTTC. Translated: CASSWDRNYGYTF.

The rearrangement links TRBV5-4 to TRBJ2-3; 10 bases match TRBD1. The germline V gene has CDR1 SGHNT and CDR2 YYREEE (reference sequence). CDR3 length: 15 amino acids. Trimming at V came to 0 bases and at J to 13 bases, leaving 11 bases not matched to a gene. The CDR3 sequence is CASSLGQGAIVSEYF. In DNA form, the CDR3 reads TGTGCCAGCAGCTTGGGACAGGGGGCCATAGTAAGTGAGTATTTT.

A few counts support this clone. The CDR3 loop reads CASVDHYSEPLHF. The CDR3 DNA follows: TGTGCCAGCGTTGACCACTACTCGGAGCCCCTCCACTTT. The rearrangement links TRBV6-5 to TRBJ1-6; D unclear. The CDR3 totals 13 residues. Trimming pared 8 bases from V and 13 bases from J, leaving 18 bases between. Germline values: CDR1 MNHEY, CDR2 SVGAGI.

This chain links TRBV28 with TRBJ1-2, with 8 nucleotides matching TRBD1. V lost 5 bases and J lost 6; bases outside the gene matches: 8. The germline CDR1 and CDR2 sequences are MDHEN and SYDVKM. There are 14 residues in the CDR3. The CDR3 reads CASSPPGQANGYTF. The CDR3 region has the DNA TGTGCCAGCAGTCCCCCGGGACAGGCAAATGGCTACACCTTC.

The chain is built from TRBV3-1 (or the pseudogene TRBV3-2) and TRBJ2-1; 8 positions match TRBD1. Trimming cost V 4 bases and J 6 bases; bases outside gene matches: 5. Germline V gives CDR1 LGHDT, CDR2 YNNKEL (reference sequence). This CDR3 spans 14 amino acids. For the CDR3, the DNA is TGTGCCAGCAGCCCTGGACAGGGCTTCAATGAGCAGTTCTTC. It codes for CASSPGQGFNEQFF.